The T cell receptor (beta chain) described here comes from a study of T-cell reconstitution after alpha-beta-depleted transplantation in children. The study, taken as a whole, reports: Surviving recipient T cells and thymic progenitors produced the high day-60 TCRbeta diversity seen in some patients. Two months or so post-transplant, alpha-beta T cells reportedly derived from several hundred expanded graft clones.

This CDR3 contains 18 residues. The germline V and J ends were trimmed by 2 bases and 6 bases, with 24 bases remaining between them. With respect to this clonotype: No antigen is known for it.

Unique molecular identifiers were incorporated during preparation of the TCRbeta library. TCRdb called the PCR reads again in MiXCR, with one record for every CDR3 protein. Here the sample spans 670,000 or so distinct CDR3 sequences, roughly 14% being singletons. The specimen comprised PBMCs, sampled before TCRalphabeta/CD19-depleted stem cell transplant. The receptor was isolated from a girl between 2 and 10 years old with congenital amegakaryocytic thrombocytopenia, due to receive a stem cell transplant. The rearrangement links TRBV6-7 to TRBJ2-3; tentatively, D is TRBD1 (5 bases). TRBV6-7 counts as an open reading frame of uncertain function. The CDR3 spells CASSYTVGLVAPQDTQYF. The CDR3 nucleotides are TGTGCCAGCAGTTACACCGTGGGGCTAGTTGCCCCCCAGGATACGCAGTATTTT.